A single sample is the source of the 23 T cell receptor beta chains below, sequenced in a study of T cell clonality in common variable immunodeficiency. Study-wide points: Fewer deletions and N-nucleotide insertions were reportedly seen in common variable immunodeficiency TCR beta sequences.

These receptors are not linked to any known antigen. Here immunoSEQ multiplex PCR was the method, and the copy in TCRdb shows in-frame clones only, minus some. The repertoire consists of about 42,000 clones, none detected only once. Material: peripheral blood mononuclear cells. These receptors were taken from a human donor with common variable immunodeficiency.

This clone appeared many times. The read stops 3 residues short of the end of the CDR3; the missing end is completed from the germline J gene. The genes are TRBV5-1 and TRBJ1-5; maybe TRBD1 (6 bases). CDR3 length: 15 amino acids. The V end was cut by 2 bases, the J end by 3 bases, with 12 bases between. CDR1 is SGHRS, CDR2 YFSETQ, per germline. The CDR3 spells CASSFMPGDNQPQHF. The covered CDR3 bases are TGCGCCAGCAGCTTTATGCCAGGGGACAATCAGCCC. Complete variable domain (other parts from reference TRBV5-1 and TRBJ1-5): KAGVTQTPRYLIKTRGQQVTLSCSPISGHRSVSWYQQTPGQGLQFLFEYFSETQRNKGNFPGRFSGRQFSNSRSEMNVSTLELGDSALYLCASSFMPGDNQPQHFGDGTRLSIL.

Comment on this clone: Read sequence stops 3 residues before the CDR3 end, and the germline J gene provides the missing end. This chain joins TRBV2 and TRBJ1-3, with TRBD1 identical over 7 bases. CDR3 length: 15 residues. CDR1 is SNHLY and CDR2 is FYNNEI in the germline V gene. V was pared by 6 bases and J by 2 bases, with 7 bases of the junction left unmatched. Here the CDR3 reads CASRLQGIPGNTIYF. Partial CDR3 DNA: TGTGCCAGCAGACTACAGGGGATCCCTGGAAACACC.

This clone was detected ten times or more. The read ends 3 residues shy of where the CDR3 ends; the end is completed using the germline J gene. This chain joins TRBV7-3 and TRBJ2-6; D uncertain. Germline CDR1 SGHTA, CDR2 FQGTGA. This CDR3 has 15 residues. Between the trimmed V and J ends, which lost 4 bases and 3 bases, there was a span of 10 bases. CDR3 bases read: TGTGCCAGCAGCTCCCCGCAGTTTGGGGCCAACGTC. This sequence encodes CASSSPQFGANV. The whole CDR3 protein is CASSSPQFGANVLTF.

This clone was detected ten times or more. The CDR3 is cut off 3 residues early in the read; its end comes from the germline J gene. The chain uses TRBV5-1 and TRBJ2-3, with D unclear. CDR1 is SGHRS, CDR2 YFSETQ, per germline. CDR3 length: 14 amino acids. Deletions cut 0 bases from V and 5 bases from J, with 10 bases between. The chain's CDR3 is CASSLEGYRDTQYF. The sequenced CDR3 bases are TGCGCCAGCAGCTTGGAAGGGTATAGAGATACG.

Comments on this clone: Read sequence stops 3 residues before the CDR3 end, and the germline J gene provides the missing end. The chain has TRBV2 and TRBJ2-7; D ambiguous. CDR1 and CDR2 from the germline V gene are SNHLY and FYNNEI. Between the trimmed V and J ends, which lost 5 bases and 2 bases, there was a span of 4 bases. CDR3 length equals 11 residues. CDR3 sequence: CASSITYEQYF. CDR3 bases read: TGTGCCAGCAGTATAACCTACGAG.

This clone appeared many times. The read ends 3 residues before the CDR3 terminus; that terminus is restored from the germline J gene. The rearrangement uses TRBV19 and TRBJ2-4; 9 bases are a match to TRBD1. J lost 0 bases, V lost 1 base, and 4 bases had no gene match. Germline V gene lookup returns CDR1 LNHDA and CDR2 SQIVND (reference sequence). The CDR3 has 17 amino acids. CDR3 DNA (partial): TGTGCCAGTAGTATAGCGGGACAGGGTTTAGCCAAAAACATT. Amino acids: CASSIAGQGLAKNI. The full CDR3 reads CASSIAGQGLAKNIQYF.

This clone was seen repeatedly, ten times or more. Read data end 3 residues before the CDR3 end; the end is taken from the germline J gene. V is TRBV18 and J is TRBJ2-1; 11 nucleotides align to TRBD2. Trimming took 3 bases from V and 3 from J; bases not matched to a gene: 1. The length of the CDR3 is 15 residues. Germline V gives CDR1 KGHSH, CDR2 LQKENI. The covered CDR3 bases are TGTGCCAGCTCACCCGGGACTAGCGGCTACAATGAG. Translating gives CASSPGTSGYNE. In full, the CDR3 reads CASSPGTSGYNEQFF.

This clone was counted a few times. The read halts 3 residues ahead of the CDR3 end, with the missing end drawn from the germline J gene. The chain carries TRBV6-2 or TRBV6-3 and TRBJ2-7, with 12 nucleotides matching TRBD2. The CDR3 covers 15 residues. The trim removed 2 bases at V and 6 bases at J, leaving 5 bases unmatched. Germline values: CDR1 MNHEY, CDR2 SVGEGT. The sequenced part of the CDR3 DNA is TGTGCCAGCAGTTACAGGACTAGCGGGGCTCGCGAG. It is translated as CASSYRTSGARE. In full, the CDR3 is CASSYRTSGAREQYF.

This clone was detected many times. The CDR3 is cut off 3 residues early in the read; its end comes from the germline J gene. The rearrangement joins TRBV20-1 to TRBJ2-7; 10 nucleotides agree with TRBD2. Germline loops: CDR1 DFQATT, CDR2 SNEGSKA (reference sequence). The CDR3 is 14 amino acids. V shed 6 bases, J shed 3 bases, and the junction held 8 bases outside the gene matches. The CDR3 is CSARWTSGGYEQYF. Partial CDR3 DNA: TGCAGTGCACGTTGGACTAGCGGAGGCTACGAG.

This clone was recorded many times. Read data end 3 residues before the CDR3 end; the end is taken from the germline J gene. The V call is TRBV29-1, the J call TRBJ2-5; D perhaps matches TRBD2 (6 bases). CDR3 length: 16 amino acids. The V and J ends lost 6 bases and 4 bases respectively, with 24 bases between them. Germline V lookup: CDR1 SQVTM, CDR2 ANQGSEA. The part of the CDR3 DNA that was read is TGCAGCGTGACGGGTGGGGGGATTGATTGGGTAGAGACC. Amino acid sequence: CSVTGGGIDWVET. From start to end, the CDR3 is CSVTGGGIDWVETQYF.

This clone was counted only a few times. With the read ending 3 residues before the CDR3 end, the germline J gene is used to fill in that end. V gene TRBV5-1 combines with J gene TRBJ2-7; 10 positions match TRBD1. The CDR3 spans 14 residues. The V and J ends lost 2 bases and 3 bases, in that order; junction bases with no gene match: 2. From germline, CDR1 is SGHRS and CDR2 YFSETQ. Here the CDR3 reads CASSFRTGGYEQYF. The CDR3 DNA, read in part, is TGCGCCAGCAGCTTCCGGACAGGGGGCTACGAG.

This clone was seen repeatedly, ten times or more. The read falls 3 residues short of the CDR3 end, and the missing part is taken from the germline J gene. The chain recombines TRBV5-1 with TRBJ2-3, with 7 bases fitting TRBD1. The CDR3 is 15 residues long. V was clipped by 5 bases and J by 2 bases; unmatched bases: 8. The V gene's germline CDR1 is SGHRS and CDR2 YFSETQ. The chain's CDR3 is CASRTRTGYTDTQYF. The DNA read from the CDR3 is TGCGCCAGCAGGACCAGGACAGGATACACAGATACG.

The sequenced part of the CDR3 DNA is TGTGCCAGCAGCCGGGACAGGGGGCGCGGGGAG. Its protein product is CASSRDRGRGE. The whole CDR3 sequence is CASSRDRGRGELFF. The rearrangement joins TRBV7-2 to TRBJ2-2, with 12 bases identical to TRBD1. The CDR3 is cut off 3 residues early in the read; its end comes from the germline J gene. Germline V gene data show CDR1 as SGHTA and CDR2 as FQGNSA. Trimming cost V 5 bases and J 7 bases; bases outside gene matches: 2. This CDR3 is 14 amino acids long.

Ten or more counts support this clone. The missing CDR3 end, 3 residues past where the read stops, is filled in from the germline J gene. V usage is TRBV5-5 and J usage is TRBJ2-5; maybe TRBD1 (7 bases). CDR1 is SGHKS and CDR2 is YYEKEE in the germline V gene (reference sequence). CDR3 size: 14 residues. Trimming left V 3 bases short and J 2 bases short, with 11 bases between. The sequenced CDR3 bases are TGTGCCAGCAGCTCTCCAGGGGGGCAAGAGACC. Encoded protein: CASSSPGGQET. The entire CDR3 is CASSSPGGQETQYF.

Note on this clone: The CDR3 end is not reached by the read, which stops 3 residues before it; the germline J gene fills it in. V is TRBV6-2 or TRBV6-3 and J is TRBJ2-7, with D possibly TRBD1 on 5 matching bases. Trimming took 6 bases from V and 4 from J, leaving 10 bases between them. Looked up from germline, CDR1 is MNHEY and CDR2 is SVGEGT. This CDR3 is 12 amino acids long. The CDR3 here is CASRPDSYEQYF. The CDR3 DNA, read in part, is TGTGCCAGCAGGCCCGACAGTTACGAG.

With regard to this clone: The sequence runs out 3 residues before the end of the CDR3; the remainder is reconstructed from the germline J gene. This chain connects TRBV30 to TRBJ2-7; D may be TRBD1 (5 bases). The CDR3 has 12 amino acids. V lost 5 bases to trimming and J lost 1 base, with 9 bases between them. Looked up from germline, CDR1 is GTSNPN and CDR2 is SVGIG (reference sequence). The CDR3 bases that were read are TGTGCCTGGGGACGGACATCCTACGAG. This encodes CAWGRTSYE. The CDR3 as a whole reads CAWGRTSYEQYF.

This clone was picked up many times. The sequenced CDR3 bases are TGTGCCAGCCGTGGCGGGGGATGGACAGATACG. Amino acid sequence: CASRGGGWTDT. The entire CDR3 protein reads CASRGGGWTDTQYF. This chain uses TRBV7-2 with TRBJ2-3; the match to TRBD2 covers 7 bases. The DNA ends 3 residues before the CDR3 does, and the rest of the CDR3 is filled in from the germline J gene. CDR3 length: 14 amino acids. Unmatched junction bases numbered 8, after V lost 8 bases and J lost 3 bases. Germline V gives CDR1 SGHTA, CDR2 FQGNSA.

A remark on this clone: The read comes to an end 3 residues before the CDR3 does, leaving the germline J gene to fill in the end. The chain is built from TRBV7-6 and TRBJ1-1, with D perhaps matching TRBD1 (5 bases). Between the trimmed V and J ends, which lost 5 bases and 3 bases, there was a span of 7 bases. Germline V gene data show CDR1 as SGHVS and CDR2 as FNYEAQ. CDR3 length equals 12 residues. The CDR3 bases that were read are TGTGCCAGCAGCCCGGGGGACACTGAA. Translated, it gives CASSPGDTE. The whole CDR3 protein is CASSPGDTEAFF.

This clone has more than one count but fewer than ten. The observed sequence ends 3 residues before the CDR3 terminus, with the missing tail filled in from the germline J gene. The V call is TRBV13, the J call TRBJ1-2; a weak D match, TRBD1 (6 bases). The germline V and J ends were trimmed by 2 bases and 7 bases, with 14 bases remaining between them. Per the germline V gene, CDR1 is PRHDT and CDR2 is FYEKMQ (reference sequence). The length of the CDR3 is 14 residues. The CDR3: CASSLTGQFPGYTF. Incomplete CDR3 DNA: TGTGCCAGCAGCTTAACGGGACAATTCCCTGGC.

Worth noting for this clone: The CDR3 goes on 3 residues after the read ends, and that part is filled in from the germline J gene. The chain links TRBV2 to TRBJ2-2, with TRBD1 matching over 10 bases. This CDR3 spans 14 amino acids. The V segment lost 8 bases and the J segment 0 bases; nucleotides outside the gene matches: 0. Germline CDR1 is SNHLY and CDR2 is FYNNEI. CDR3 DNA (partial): TGTGCCAGCGGGACAGGGGCGAACACCGGGGAG. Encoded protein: CASGTGANTGE. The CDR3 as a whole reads CASGTGANTGELFF.

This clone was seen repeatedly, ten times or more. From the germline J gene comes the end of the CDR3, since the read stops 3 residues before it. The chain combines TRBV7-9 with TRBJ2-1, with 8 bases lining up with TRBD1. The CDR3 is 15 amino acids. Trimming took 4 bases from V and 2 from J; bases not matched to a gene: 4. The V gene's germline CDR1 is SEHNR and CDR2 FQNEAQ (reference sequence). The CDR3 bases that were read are TGTGCCAGCAGCTCTCGGGACAGGACCTACAATGAG. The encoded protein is CASSSRDRTYNE. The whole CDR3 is CASSSRDRTYNEQFF.

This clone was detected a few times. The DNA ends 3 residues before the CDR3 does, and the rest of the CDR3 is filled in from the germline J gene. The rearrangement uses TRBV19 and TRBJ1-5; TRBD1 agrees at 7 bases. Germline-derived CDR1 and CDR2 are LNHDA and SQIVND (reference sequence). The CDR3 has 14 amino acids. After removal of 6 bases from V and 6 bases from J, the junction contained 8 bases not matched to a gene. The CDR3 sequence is CASRLTEGAQPQHF. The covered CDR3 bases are TGTGCCAGTAGGCTCACAGAGGGGGCTCAGCCC.

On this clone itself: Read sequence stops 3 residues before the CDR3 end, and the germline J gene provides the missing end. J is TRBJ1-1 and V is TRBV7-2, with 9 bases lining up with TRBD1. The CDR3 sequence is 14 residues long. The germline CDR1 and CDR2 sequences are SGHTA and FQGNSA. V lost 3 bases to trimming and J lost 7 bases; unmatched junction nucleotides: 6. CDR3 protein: CASSFGTGFFEAFF. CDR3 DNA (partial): TGTGCCAGCAGCTTCGGGACAGGGTTTTTTGAA.